The 28 T cell receptor beta chains presented below share a single source sample, sequenced in a study of T cells in Graves' hyperthyroidism and ophthalmopathy. TCR beta CDR3 sequences were amplified from RNA transcripts. HTBI primers drove first-round RT-PCR of the TCR CDR3. TCRdb reanalysed the multiplex PCR reads using MiXCR and keeps one entry per CDR3 protein. The sample carries roughly 100,000 distinct CDR3 sequences, about 45% recorded once. What was sequenced was blood. The receptors come from a man aged 35 to 55 with Graves' hyperthyroidism.

V and J are TRBV5-6 and TRBJ2-3; D may be TRBD1 (6 bases). The J call could be wrong; TRBJ1-5 is a better fit for the DNA end. The CDR3 length is 15 residues. Germline V gene lookup returns CDR1 SGHDT and CDR2 YYEEEE. The CDR3 sequence is CASSQDSPYTDTQHF. Here the CDR3 DNA reads TGTGCCAGCAGCCAGGACAGTCCTTACACAGATACGCAGCATTTT.

This clonotype was detected many times. The chain combines TRBV7-2 with TRBJ2-2; 8 positions agree with TRBD1. V dropped 1 base and J dropped 4; count of bases not matched to a gene: 2. CDR1 and CDR2 from the germline V gene are SGHTA and FQGNSA. This CDR3 spans 15 amino acids. CDR3 loop: CASSLGTGSTGELFF. CDR3 coding DNA: TGTGCCAGCAGCTTAGGGACAGGGAGCACCGGGGAGCTGTTTTTT.

The rearrangement joins TRBV20-1 to TRBJ2-7, with D perhaps given as TRBD1 or TRBD2 (5 bases each). The CDR3 contains 14 residues. CDR1 and CDR2 from the germline V gene are DFQATT and SNEGSKA (reference sequence). With 7 bases removed from V and 7 bases from J, the gap between germline ends came to 23 bases. CDR3 region: CSVLGPRTYKEQYF. CDR3 sequence (DNA): TGCAGTGTCTTGGGACCGAGGACCTACAAGGAGCAGTACTTC.

There are many counts of this clonotype. This chain connects TRBV5-1 to TRBJ2-7; 7 bases line up with TRBD2. Germline V gene data show CDR1 as SGHRS and CDR2 as YFSETQ. The J segment lost 6 bases and the V segment lost 2 bases, leaving 2 bases of the junction unmatched. The CDR3 is made up of 12 amino acids. This chain's CDR3 is CASSFGEGEQYF. For the CDR3, the DNA is TGCGCCAGCAGCTTTGGGGAGGGCGAGCAGTACTTC.

The chain uses TRBV20-1 and TRBJ2-7; TRBD2 is a possible D gene (6 bases). The CDR3 runs 12 residues. The germline gives CDR1 DFQATT, CDR2 SNEGSKA (reference sequence). CDR3 protein: CSVGGGSYEQYF. Written as DNA, the CDR3 is TGCAGCGTTGGTGGAGGGTCCTACGAGCAGTACTTC.

This clonotype was detected a few times. V and J are TRBV11-2 and TRBJ2-3; perhaps TRBD2 as D (5 bases). V gave up 10 bases and J gave up 1 base, with 18 bases separating them. The CDR3 is made up of 15 amino acids. Per the germline V gene, CDR1 is SGHAT and CDR2 is FQNNGV. The CDR3 sequence: CAMEWSSGGTDTQYF. The CDR3 DNA sequence: TGTGCCATGGAGTGGTCCAGCGGAGGCACAGATACGCAGTATTTT.

This clonotype was seen repeatedly, ten times or more. The chain links TRBV7-3 to TRBJ2-1; 10 bases map to TRBD1. Looked up from germline, CDR1 is SGHTA and CDR2 is FQGTGA. There are 15 residues in the CDR3. Unmatched junction bases numbered 5, after V lost 6 bases and J lost 3 bases. The CDR3 nucleotides read TGTGCCAGCAGTTCCGGGACAGGGGACTACAATGAGCAGTTCTTC. The encoded protein is CASSSGTGDYNEQFF. Full variable domain (missing parts from reference TRBV7-3 and TRBJ2-1): GAGVSQTPSNKVTEKGKYVELRCDPISGHTALYWYRQSLGQGPEFLIYFQGTGAADDSGLPNDRFFAVRPEGSVSTLKIQRTERGDSAVYLCASSSGTGDYNEQFFGPGTRLTVL.

Comments on this clonotype: It may be a read error: a sequence one base away is much more abundant. The rearrangement uses TRBV6-5 and TRBJ1-3; D not resolved. Per the germline V gene, CDR1 is MNHEY and CDR2 is SVGAGI. The CDR3 loop spans 15 amino acids. The CDR3 protein is CAISYEAGSGNTIYF. The DNA of the CDR3 is TGTGCCATCAGTTACGAGGCAGGCTCAGGAAACACCATATATTTT.

The V call is TRBV9, the J call TRBJ2-5; D possibly matches TRBD1 or TRBD2 (5 bases each). Germline assignment: CDR1 SGDLS and CDR2 YYNGEE. V was shortened by 1 base and J by 5 bases, with 12 bases between the two germline ends. CDR3 length: 14 residues. The CDR3 coding sequence is TGTGCCAGCAGCGTAACCTCCGGGACCGAGACCCAGTACTTC. Translating gives CASSVTSGTETQYF.

As regards this clonotype: A much more abundant neighbour one base away suggests this may be a read error. V gene TRBV10-3 combines with J gene TRBJ1-3, with D uncertain. Germline CDR1 is ENHRY and CDR2 is SYGVKD. The CDR3 has 14 amino acids. The V gene lost 4 bases and the J gene lost 4 bases, with 11 bases spanning the gap. The chain's CDR3 is CAISAAPEGNTIYF. CDR3 DNA sequence: TGTGCCATCAGTGCAGCCCCGGAGGGAAACACCATATATTTT.

The rearrangement joins TRBV20-1 to TRBJ1-5, with 9 bases that match TRBD1. This CDR3 is built from 13 residues. CDR1 DFQATT and CDR2 SNEGSKA come from the germline V gene (reference sequence). V lost 2 bases, J lost 7 bases, and 3 bases stayed unmatched. CDR3 loop: CSARSGQGQPQHF. The CDR3 coding sequence is TGCAGTGCTAGATCGGGACAGGGACAGCCCCAGCATTTT.

This clonotype appeared many times. This chain joins TRBV19 and TRBJ1-5; D is undetermined. The CDR3 length is 14 residues. CDR1 LNHDA and CDR2 SQIVND come from the germline V gene (reference sequence). V lost 1 base and J lost 5, with 9 bases in between. CDR3 sequence reads: CASSIVGPYQPQHF. DNA of the CDR3: TGTGCCAGTAGTATAGTGGGCCCGTATCAGCCCCAGCATTTT.

In its sample, this clonotype was seen many times. This chain links TRBV11-3 with TRBJ2-1; D might be TRBD1 (7 bases). The V end lost 4 bases, the J end lost 8 bases, and 12 bases lay between the germline ends. Germline CDR1 is SGHNT and CDR2 is YENEEA. The CDR3 covers 13 residues. CDR3 bases: TGTGCCAGCAGCTCGCAGGGGGGCCATGAGCAGTTCTTC. Its protein is CASSSQGGHEQFF.

This clonotype was seen ten or more times. This chain uses TRBV19 with TRBJ1-5; possibly TRBD1 for D (5 bases). V was shortened by 9 bases and J by 2 bases, with 11 bases between the two germline ends. The CDR3 has 13 residues. Germline CDR1 is LNHDA and CDR2 is SQIVND (reference sequence). In nucleotides, the CDR3 is TGTGCCAGCTTTCAGGGAGGCAATCAGCCCCAGCATTTT. Translation gives CASFQGGNQPQHF.

This clonotype was counted at least ten times. This chain uses TRBV28 with TRBJ2-7; 7 bases map to TRBD1. V shed 6 bases, J shed 6 bases, and the junction held 5 bases outside the gene matches. Per the germline V gene, CDR1 is MDHEN and CDR2 is SYDVKM. CDR3 length: 12 residues. CDR3 amino acids: CASSPRGIEQYF. The CDR3 bases are TGTGCCAGCAGCCCCAGGGGGATCGAGCAGTACTTC.

This clonotype appeared many times. The chain couples TRBV5-5 to TRBJ1-1; 7 nucleotides line up with TRBD1. After removal of 4 bases from V and 5 bases from J, the junction contained 11 bases not matched to a gene. This CDR3 contains 15 residues. Germline V lookup: CDR1 SGHKS, CDR2 YYEKEE (reference sequence). DNA for the CDR3: TGTGCCAGCAGCCTGGAAGACAGGGCGGGGACTGAAGCTTTCTTT. Encoded protein: CASSLEDRAGTEAFF.

Many counts were recorded for this clonotype. V is TRBV7-9 and J is TRBJ2-7, with TRBD2 matching 8 bases. The germline V gene has CDR1 SEHNR and CDR2 FQNEAQ (reference sequence). V trimming: 4 bases; J trimming: 5 bases; junction bases outside the gene matches: 7. CDR3 length: 14 amino acids. Here the CDR3 DNA reads TGTGCCAGCAGCTCCGGGACTAGTCAAGACGAGCAGTACTTC. Amino acids: CASSSGTSQDEQYF. The full variable domain, completed using reference TRBV7-9 and TRBJ2-7, is DTGVSQNPRHKITKRGQNVTFRCDPISEHNRLYWYRQTLGQGPEFLTYFQNEAQLEKSRLLSDRFSAERPKGSFSTLEIQRTEQGDSAMYLCASSSGTSQDEQYFGPGTRLTVT.

This clonotype occurred many times. This chain uses TRBV7-9 with TRBJ2-2; no clear D. Germline V CDR1 and CDR2: SEHNR, FQNEAQ (reference sequence). Trimming took 5 bases from V and 4 from J, leaving 8 bases between them. This CDR3 has 13 amino acids. CDR3 region: CASSRSRTGELFF. Written as DNA, the CDR3 is TGTGCCAGCAGCAGATCCCGCACCGGGGAGCTGTTTTTT. The variable domain in full, with the rest retrieved from reference TRBV7-9 and TRBJ2-2, is DTGVSQNPRHKITKRGQNVTFRCDPISEHNRLYWYRQTLGQGPEFLTYFQNEAQLEKSRLLSDRFSAERPKGSFSTLEIQRTEQGDSAMYLCASSRSRTGELFFGEGSRLTVL.

About this clonotype: One junction end does not reproduce the germline sequence, and a read error may be involved. The chain employs TRBV7-8 and TRBJ2-7; 8 positions agree with TRBD2. CDR1 is SGHVS, CDR2 FQNEAQ, per germline. CDR3 length equals 15 residues. The CDR3 region is CASRGVSGTFGELYF. The CDR3 bases are TGTGCCAGCAGGGGGGTTAGCGGGACTTTCGGGGAGCTGTACTTC. Combining the CDR3 with reference TRBV7-8 and TRBJ2-7 gives the whole variable domain GAGVSQSPRYKVAKRGQDVALRCDPISGHVSLFWYQQALGQGPEFLTYFQNEAQLDKSGLPSDRFFAERPEGSVSTLKIQRTQQEDSAVYLCASRGVSGTFGELYFGPGTRLTVT.

This sequence joins TRBV5-8 and TRBJ2-3; 11 nucleotides agree with TRBD2. The CDR3 loop spans 15 amino acids. Germline CDR1 and CDR2: SGHTS and YDEGEE. The V and J ends lost 2 bases and 11 bases, in that order; junction bases with no gene match: 10. CDR3 bases: TGTGCCAGCAGCTTTAGCGGGAGGGCCTACAATGAGCAGTATTTT. It is translated as CASSFSGRAYNEQYF.

This clonotype was found a few times. A much larger clone sits a single nucleotide away, making a read error possible. The conserved final phenylalanine or tryptophan is absent from the CDR3, which likely points to a read error. The chain carries TRBV12-3 or TRBV12-4 and TRBJ2-6; a weak D match, TRBD1 (5 bases). The CDR3 has 15 amino acids. The V end lost 9 bases, the J end lost 0 bases, and 12 bases lay between the germline ends. The CDR3 loop is CASEKTDSGANVLTS. The CDR3 bases are TGTGCCAGTGAGAAGACAGACTCTGGGGCCAACGTCCTGACTTCC.

Remarks on this clonotype: The junction differs from germline at one of its ends, possibly a read error. The rearrangement uses TRBV2 and TRBJ1-1; no reliable D call. The germline V gene has CDR1 SNHLY and CDR2 FYNNEI. This CDR3 spans 15 amino acids. The CDR3 bases are TGTGCCGGCAGAACCTCTAGCGGGCAAGGCACTGAAGCTTTCTTT. Translated: CAGRTSSGQGTEAFF.

This rearrangement joins TRBV7-2 to TRBJ2-7, with D possibly matching TRBD1 (5 bases). Germline lookup yields CDR1 SGHTA and CDR2 FQGNSA. With 2 bases removed from V and 4 bases from J, the gap between germline ends came to 6 bases. This CDR3 contains 12 residues. Written as DNA, the CDR3 is TGTGCCAGCAGCTTATCAGGGTACGAGCAGTACTTC. This sequence encodes CASSLSGYEQYF.

CDR3 DNA: TGTGCCAGCAGTGAGATAGCGGCGTCCAATGAGCAGTTCTTC. Its translation: CASSEIAASNEQFF. The chain recombines TRBV25-1 with TRBJ2-1; a possible D gene is TRBD2 (6 bases). The length of the CDR3 is 14 residues. From germline, CDR1 is MGHDK and CDR2 SYGVNS. Trimming left V 3 bases short and J 6 bases short, with 12 bases between.

There are many counts of this clonotype. The J gene is TRBJ2-2, the V gene TRBV20-1; 7 bases align to TRBD1. The CDR3 length is 15 residues. Germline trimming cut 6 bases from V and 2 bases from J; bases unmatched to any gene: 9. Germline V lookup: CDR1 DFQATT, CDR2 SNEGSKA (reference sequence). This CDR3 reads CSAGTVAPNTGELFF. The CDR3 DNA follows: TGCAGTGCCGGGACAGTTGCCCCTAACACCGGGGAGCTGTTTTTT.

This clonotype was counted only a few times. This chain links TRBV4-1 with TRBJ1-2, with a tentative D call TRBD1 (6 bases). Per the germline V gene, CDR1 is MGHRA and CDR2 is YSYEKL. V lost 4 bases and J lost 7, with 28 bases in between. The CDR3 covers 18 residues. The CDR3 DNA reads TGCGCCAGCAGCCTCAGGGAAGCAGAGGGGGGGCACTATCGTGGCTACACCTTC. Translation: CASSLREAEGGHYRGYTF.

This clonotype was counted many times. The chain recombines TRBV7-8 with TRBJ2-1; 7 bases fit TRBD2. V trimming: 1 base; J trimming: 15 bases; junction bases outside the gene matches: 6. The CDR3 sequence is 12 residues long. Germline CDR1 SGHVS, CDR2 FQNEAQ. The CDR3 DNA is TGTGCCAGCAGCTTAGTGGGGGGAGGGTGGTTCTTC. Its protein is CASSLVGGGWFF. The full variable domain, completed using reference TRBV7-8 and TRBJ2-1, is GAGVSQSPRYKVAKRGQDVALRCDPISGHVSLFWYQQALGQGPEFLTYFQNEAQLDKSGLPSDRFFAERPEGSVSTLKIQRTQQEDSAVYLCASSLVGGGWFFGPGTRLTVL.

Notes on this clonotype: One end of the junction does not line up with germline, which may come from a read error. J is TRBJ2-3 and V is TRBV20-1; D possibly uses TRBD1 or TRBD2 (5 bases each). This CDR3 has 12 residues. Germline V gene sequence: CDR1 DFQATT, CDR2 SNEGSKA (reference sequence). This CDR3 is CCANPGADTLYF. DNA of the CDR3: TGCTGTGCTAACCCCGGGGCAGATACGCTGTATTTT.